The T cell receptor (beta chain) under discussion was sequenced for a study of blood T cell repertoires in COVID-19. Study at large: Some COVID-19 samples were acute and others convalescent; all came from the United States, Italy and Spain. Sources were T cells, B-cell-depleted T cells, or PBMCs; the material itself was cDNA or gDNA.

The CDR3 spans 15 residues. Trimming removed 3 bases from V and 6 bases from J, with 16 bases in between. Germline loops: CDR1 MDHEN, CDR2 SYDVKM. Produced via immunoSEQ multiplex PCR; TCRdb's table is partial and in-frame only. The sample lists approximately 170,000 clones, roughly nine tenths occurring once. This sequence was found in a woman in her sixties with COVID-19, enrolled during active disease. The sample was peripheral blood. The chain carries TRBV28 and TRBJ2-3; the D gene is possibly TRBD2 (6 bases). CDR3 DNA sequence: TGTGCCAGCAGTTTTTTAGAACTAGCAACCGATACGCAGTATTTT. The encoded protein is CASSFLELATDTQYF.